Many counts were recorded for the clone carrying this TCR beta chain. Its antigen is unidentified. Germline V lookup: CDR1 MGHDK, CDR2 SYGVNS. The CDR3 has 16 amino acids. V lost 6 bases and J lost 0; bases outside the gene matches: 3. The data derive from a study of type 1 regulatory T cells. Study-level information: T-allo10 is an in vitro-generated, Tr1-enriched CD4 T cell product specific for alloantigen.

TCRdb re-called the reads through MiXCR, storing one row per CDR3 protein. Of 14,000 to 15,000 distinct CDR3 sequences in the sample, around 15% were seen once. This sequence joins TRBV25-1 and TRBJ2-7, with 15 bases lining up with TRBD2. Sequenced material: cultured T cells, either the whole culture or a sorted T cell fraction (not recorded which). This clonotype was obtained from a human donor in good health. The CDR3 is CASSGLAGGSSYEQYF. CDR3 DNA sequence: TGTGCCAGCAGCGGACTAGCGGGAGGGAGCTCCTACGAGCAGTACTTC.